Presented here are 28 T cell receptor beta chains from one specimen sequenced in a study of vaccination and CD4 T cells after COVID-19. These TCRs are of unknown antigen specificity. Regarding treatment: roughly 11-day PBMC culture with coronavirus spike peptide pools or control peptides (ViraFEST assay). CD4+ T cells that had been cultured provided DNA sequenced with the Oncomine TCR Beta short-read assay. A single record per CDR3 protein comes from TCRdb applying MiXCR to the PCR reads. The table includes more than 9,500 distinct CDR3 sequences, 50% detected once. The sample comprised CD4+ T cells from blood, cultured in vitro. The receptor source for this set is a human donor who had recovered from COVID-19.

The chain carries TRBV2 and TRBJ1-5; 8 positions match TRBD1. V was pared by 1 base and J by 4 bases, with 6 bases of the junction left unmatched. CDR1 and CDR2 (germline): SNHLY, FYNNEI. CDR3 length: 16 residues. The CDR3 is CASSEGAGQENQPQHF. Here the CDR3 DNA reads TGTGCCAGCAGTGAAGGAGCGGGACAGGAAAATCAGCCCCAGCATTTT.

This clonotype was seen more than once but under ten times. The J gene is TRBJ2-5, the V gene TRBV19; D is ambiguous. The ends were cut back, 3 bases at V and 4 bases at J, with 6 bases in the middle. CDR3 length equals 12 residues. The germline V gene has CDR1 LNHDA and CDR2 SQIVND (reference sequence). The CDR3 bases are TGTGCCAGTAGTATCTCAGGAGAGACCCAGTACTTC. It yields the protein CASSISGETQYF.

This clonotype was seen just once. V gene TRBV2 combines with J gene TRBJ1-1; the D is unclear. This CDR3 region has 14 residues. Trimming stripped 7 bases from V and 1 base from J, with 13 bases between. Germline V gene sequence: CDR1 SNHLY, CDR2 FYNNEI. CDR3 bases: TGTGCCAGCATCCACATGGACGCGAACACTGAAGCTTTCTTT. This codes for CASIHMDANTEAFF.

Only a few counts were recorded for this clonotype. The chain links TRBV30 to TRBJ1-2, with TRBD1 matching 7 bases. Germline V lookup: CDR1 GTSNPN, CDR2 SVGIG (reference sequence). After removal of 0 bases from V and 5 bases from J, the junction contained 9 bases not matched to a gene. The CDR3 has 15 residues. CDR3 region: CAWSVFRTGGYGYTF. CDR3 nucleotides: TGTGCCTGGAGTGTTTTTCGGACAGGAGGGTATGGCTACACCTTC.

The gene calls are TRBV5-2 and TRBJ1-2; the table's D call, TRBD1, has no DNA check behind it. TRBV5-2 is reported as a pseudogene. The CDR3 loop spans 15 amino acids. The chain's CDR3 is CASSQEGTRSYGYTF. CDR3 sequence (DNA): TGCGCCAGCAGCCAAGAAGGGACGAGGAGCTATGGCTACACCTTC.

The chain uses TRBV5-3 and TRBJ2-2; D remains unclear. TRBV5-3 is an ORF, with its function uncertain. V was shortened by 9 bases and J by 1 base, with 10 bases between the two germline ends. The CDR3 is 13 residues long. CDR3 loop: CATADLNTGELFF. The CDR3 DNA reads as TGTGCCACCGCAGACTTGAACACCGGGGAGCTGTTTTTT.

The CDR3 reads CASTDKGQGAMEEQYF. The CDR3 DNA is TGTGCCAGCACCGATAAGGGACAGGGCGCGATGGAGGAGCAGTACTTC. The chain joins TRBV7-9 to TRBJ2-7, with TRBD1 matching over 9 bases. V dropped 7 bases and J dropped 7; count of bases not matched to a gene: 17. This CDR3 contains 16 residues. Germline V gives CDR1 SEHNR, CDR2 FQNEAQ (reference sequence).

This clonotype was observed a few times. The V call is TRBV5-4, the J call TRBJ1-2, with 10 positions matching TRBD1. Trimming at V came to 3 bases and at J to 5 bases, leaving 7 bases not matched to a gene. From germline, CDR1 is SGHNT and CDR2 YYREEE (reference sequence). This CDR3 region has 15 residues. In nucleotides, the CDR3 is TGTGCCAGCAGCTCGTCCGGGACAGGGGCATATGGCTACACCTTC. Translated, it gives CASSSSGTGAYGYTF.

The chain is built from TRBV2 and TRBJ1-1; 11 bases fit TRBD1. The CDR3 extends over 16 amino acids. The germline V gene has CDR1 SNHLY and CDR2 FYNNEI. The V gene end was trimmed by 5 bases and the J gene end by 0 bases; junction bases not matched to a gene: 5. CDR3 bases: TGTGCCAGCAGTAAGGACAGGGGGCTGCTGAACACTGAAGCTTTCTTT. Translated: CASSKDRGLLNTEAFF. The whole variable domain, filled in from reference TRBV2 and TRBJ1-1, reads EPEVTQTPSHQVTQMGQEVILRCVPISNHLYFYWYRQILGQKVEFLVSFYNNEISEKSEIFDDQFSVERPDGSNFTLKIRSTKLEDSAMYFCASSKDRGLLNTEAFFGQGTRLTVV.

The V call is TRBV3-1, the J call TRBJ2-2, with 12 bases matching TRBD2. Germline V lookup: CDR1 LGHDT, CDR2 YNNKEL (reference sequence). The junction had 6 bases not matched to a gene; V was cut back by 4 bases and J by 9 bases. This CDR3 has 15 amino acids. CDR3 sequence (DNA): TGTGCCAGCAGCCCGTTGACTAGCGGGGGACGGGAGCTGTTTTTT. Its translation: CASSPLTSGGRELFF.

This chain links TRBV7-9 with TRBJ2-5; D may be TRBD1 (5 bases). V was pared by 1 base and J by 0 bases, with 6 bases between. The length of the CDR3 is 14 residues. Looked up from germline, CDR1 is SEHNR and CDR2 is FQNEAQ (reference sequence). CDR3 sequence: CASSLVRDQETQYF. In DNA, the CDR3 is TGTGCCAGCAGCTTAGTCAGGGACCAAGAGACCCAGTACTTC.

This clonotype is large by share. The chain joins TRBV5-1 to TRBJ2-7; 7 bases line up with TRBD1. The CDR3 is 15 residues long. In germline, CDR1 is SGHRS, CDR2 YFSETQ. Losses at the gene ends were 1 base for V and 2 bases for J; bases not matched to a gene: 6. The CDR3 spells CASSLNRGPTYEQYF. CDR3 DNA sequence: TGCGCCAGCAGCTTGAACAGGGGCCCTACCTACGAGCAGTACTTC.

The count of this clonotype is one. The chain carries TRBV2 and TRBJ1-5; TRBD1 is a possible D gene (5 bases). The CDR3 spans 13 residues. Trimming took off 7 bases at V and 6 bases at J, with 13 bases between the two ends. The V gene's germline CDR1 is SNHLY and CDR2 FYNNEI. The CDR3 is CASKEGVGQPQHF. As DNA, the CDR3 is TGTGCCAGCAAAGAAGGGGTCGGTCAGCCCCAGCATTTT.

This chain links TRBV7-9 with TRBJ1-2; 12 positions match TRBD1. Per the germline V gene, CDR1 is SEHNR and CDR2 is FQNEAQ (reference sequence). The trim removed 4 bases at V and 7 bases at J, leaving 13 bases unmatched. The CDR3 is 17 residues long. CDR3 region: CASSSRATGTGGFGYTF. DNA for the CDR3: TGTGCCAGCAGCTCGAGGGCCACCGGGACAGGGGGCTTTGGCTACACCTTC.

This clonotype occurred a few times. The chain uses TRBV6-1 and TRBJ1-2, with TRBD1 matching over 7 bases. Looked up from germline, CDR1 is MNHNS and CDR2 is SASEGT. J lost 6 bases, V lost 2 bases, and 6 bases had no gene match. This CDR3 has 14 amino acids. DNA of the CDR3: TGTGCCAGCAGTGAATCCGGACAGGCTAATGGCTACACCTTC. This codes for CASSESGQANGYTF.

The rearrangement links TRBV7-9 to TRBJ2-5; 7 bases line up with TRBD1. The V segment lost 5 bases and the J segment 1 base; nucleotides outside the gene matches: 4. The CDR3 is 14 residues long. The germline V gene encodes CDR1 SEHNR and CDR2 FQNEAQ (reference sequence). CDR3 region: CASSLGQPQETQYF. CDR3 DNA: TGTGCCAGCAGCCTGGGACAGCCCCAAGAGACCCAGTACTTC.

The gene calls are TRBV12-3 or TRBV12-4 and TRBJ1-2; no firm D call. This CDR3 comprises 12 residues. Trimming cost V 3 bases and J 3 bases, with 5 bases left between them. For the CDR3, the DNA is TGTGCCAGCAGTTTGATGGACTATGGCTACACCTTC. Encoded protein: CASSLMDYGYTF.

This clonotype has more than one count but fewer than ten. The chain couples TRBV6-1 to TRBJ1-3, with a weak D call TRBD1 (5 bases). The length of the CDR3 is 15 residues. V lost 6 bases to trimming and J lost 0 bases, with 12 bases between them. Germline assignment: CDR1 MNHNS and CDR2 SASEGT. CDR3 in amino acids: CASSRTPISGNTIYF. The CDR3 DNA sequence: TGTGCCAGCAGCCGGACACCCATCTCTGGAAACACCATATATTTT.

This clonotype was seen once. The V call is TRBV20-1, the J call TRBJ2-3; D ambiguous. V was pared by 1 base and J by 0 bases, with 17 bases between. Germline V lookup: CDR1 DFQATT, CDR2 SNEGSKA (reference sequence). The CDR3 contains 17 residues. In DNA, the CDR3 is TGCAGTGCTAGAGTCCCCTCCAGGTTTACTAGCACAGATACGCAGTATTTT. Protein sequence: CSARVPSRFTSTDTQYF.

The chain links TRBV2 to TRBJ1-2; D is uncertain. Trimming pared 7 bases from V and 2 bases from J, leaving 11 bases between. The CDR3 is 13 residues long. CDR1 and CDR2 from the germline V gene are SNHLY and FYNNEI. CDR3 sequence: CASTPGPNYGYTF. Here the CDR3 DNA reads TGTGCCAGCACGCCCGGGCCCAACTATGGCTACACCTTC.

The sample holds a few counts of this clonotype. The V and J genes are TRBV11-3 and TRBJ1-3; 7 bases line up with TRBD1. Trimming cost V 6 bases and J 3 bases; bases outside gene matches: 2. This CDR3 region has 13 residues. The germline V gene encodes CDR1 SGHNT and CDR2 YENEEA. CDR3 nucleotides: TGTGCCAGCAGAAGACAGGGTGGAAACACCATATATTTT. Translating it yields CASRRQGGNTIYF.

The genes are TRBV24-1 and TRBJ2-1, with TRBD2 matching over 8 bases. CDR1 and CDR2 (germline): KGHDR, SFDVKD. This CDR3 has 15 residues. The junction had 9 bases not matched to a gene; V was cut back by 3 bases and J by 9 bases. Here the CDR3 DNA reads TGTGCCACCAGTGATGGGGGGCGGGGGGTGGGTGAGCAGTTCTTC. Amino acids: CATSDGGRGVGEQFF.

The V gene is TRBV5-6, the J gene TRBJ2-1; TRBD2 is a possible D gene (5 bases). Germline loops: CDR1 SGHDT, CDR2 YYEEEE. Trimming removed 2 bases from V and 7 bases from J, with 10 bases in between. This CDR3 has 13 amino acids. The chain's CDR3 is CASSFREGNEQFF. The CDR3 DNA follows: TGTGCCAGCAGCTTTCGCGAGGGAAATGAGCAGTTCTTC.

The genes are TRBV6-1 and TRBJ1-2; possibly TRBD1 for D (5 bases). The CDR3 consists of 12 residues. Trimming removed 8 bases from V and 8 bases from J, with 15 bases in between. CDR1 and CDR2 from the germline V gene are MNHNS and SASEGT. As DNA, the CDR3 is TGTGCCAGCTCCCGACCGGACAACGGCTACACCTTC. It codes for CASSRPDNGYTF.

This clonotype was counted between two and nine times. The chain recombines TRBV12-3 or TRBV12-4 with TRBJ1-2; D gene unclear. The ends were cut back, 1 base at V and 3 bases at J, with 12 bases in the middle. This CDR3 comprises 15 residues. CDR3 region: CASSLDLRSYYGYTF. The DNA of the CDR3 is TGTGCCAGCAGTTTAGATCTGAGATCCTACTATGGCTACACCTTC.

The rearrangement uses TRBV10-3 and TRBJ1-2; 12 nucleotides align to TRBD1. The V gene's germline CDR1 is ENHRY and CDR2 SYGVKD. The CDR3 runs to 12 residues. Unmatched junction bases numbered 1, after V lost 6 bases and J lost 8 bases. The CDR3 loop reads CAISGTGGGYTF. DNA for the CDR3: TGTGCCATCAGCGGGACAGGGGGCGGCTACACCTTC.

As regards this clonotype: Germline is not matched at one junction end, which may reflect a read error. CDR3: CASSQPGGGGDSF. The CDR3 DNA is TGTGCCAGCAGCCAACCTGGGGGAGGGGGGGACTCCTTC. The chain has TRBV7-9 and TRBJ1-2; D possibly corresponds to TRBD1 (6 bases). Per the germline V gene, CDR1 is SEHNR and CDR2 is FQNEAQ (reference sequence). The CDR3 has 13 amino acids. Combining the CDR3 with reference TRBV7-9 and TRBJ1-2 gives the whole variable domain DTGVSQNPRHKITKRGQNVTFRCDPISEHNRLYWYRQTLGQGPEFLTYFQNEAQLEKSRLLSDRFSAERPKGSFSTLEIQRTEQGDSAMYLCASSQPGGGGDSFGSGTRLTVV.

This clonotype showed up just a few times. The chain has TRBV7-8 and TRBJ1-1, with TRBD1 as a possible D gene (5 bases). The CDR3 length is 14 residues. CDR1 SGHVS and CDR2 FQNEAQ come from the germline V gene. V was shortened by 3 bases and J by 6 bases, with 14 bases between the two germline ends. The CDR3 here is CASSLAGGGAEAFF. The CDR3, as DNA: TGTGCCAGCAGCTTGGCCGGTGGGGGGGCTGAAGCTTTCTTT.